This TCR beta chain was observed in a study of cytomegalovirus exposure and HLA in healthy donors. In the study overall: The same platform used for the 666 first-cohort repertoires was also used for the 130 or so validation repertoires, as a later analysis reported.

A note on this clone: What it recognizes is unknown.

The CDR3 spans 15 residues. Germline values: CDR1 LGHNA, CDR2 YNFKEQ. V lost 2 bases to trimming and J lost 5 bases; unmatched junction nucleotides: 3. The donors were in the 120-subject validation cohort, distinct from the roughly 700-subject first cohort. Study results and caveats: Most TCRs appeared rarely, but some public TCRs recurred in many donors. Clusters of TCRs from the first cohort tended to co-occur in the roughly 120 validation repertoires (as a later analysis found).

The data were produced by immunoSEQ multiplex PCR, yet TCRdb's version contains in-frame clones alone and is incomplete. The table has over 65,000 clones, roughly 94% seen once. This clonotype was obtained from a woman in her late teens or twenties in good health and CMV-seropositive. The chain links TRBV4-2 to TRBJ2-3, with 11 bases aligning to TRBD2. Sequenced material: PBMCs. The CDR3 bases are TGTGCCAGCAGCCAAACTAGCGGGAGTGTAGATACGCAGTATTTT. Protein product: CASSQTSGSVDTQYF.